This T cell receptor beta chain was found in a study of cytomegalovirus exposure and HLA in healthy donors (dated by TCRdb to about 2017). Some background on the complete study: An earlier analysis of about 560 of the donors reported about 280 Gb of sequence data and 95 million to 120 million unique TCR beta sequences obtained from some 200 million T cells. A later analysis re-analyzed previously published TCR beta repertoires from 650 to 800 donors and added high-resolution HLA genotyping to study TCR occurrence patterns. Across 398 genotyped donors of the cohort, an average of about 220,000 unique TCR beta nucleotide sequences per donor were sequenced, and about a sixth of those sequences were non-productive. Donor age, sex, ethnicity and CMV serostatus were collected together with the repertoire data. The study profiled the T cell repertoires of hundreds of subjects by immunosequencing and related them to cytomegalovirus serostatus. Around 330 gigabases of sequencing data and tens of millions of unique TCR sequences made up an early release that covered roughly 670 HLA-typed donors. Typing coverage varied by locus: roughly 629-640 donors for A, B, C, DRB1 and DQB1; roughly 500 for DQA1; over 600 for DPA1; under 490 for DPB1. Class I and class II HLA loci were covered by the typing at four-digit resolution. Four to six DR-DQ haplotypes were handled as single units for association and clustering, since linkage in the cohort was strong. An earlier analysis of 450 to 750 of the donors used high-throughput TCR beta sequencing to judge whether each TCR beta V gene segment behaved as functional or pseudogenic. All discovery cohort repertoires had been generated using a single sequencing platform. Of the approximately 400 genotyped donors, less than 85% were placed in the genetic ancestry cluster associated with self-reported Caucasian donors. A later genetic analysis used genome-wide SNP genotypes for about 65% of the roughly 670 donors, treating that subset as a discovery cohort. The study was designed to test whether signatures of past pathogen exposure could be identified by cataloging public T cell receptors. In addition to the first cohort of 666 subjects, a separate validation cohort of around 110 different subjects was used. The study combined high-throughput TCR immunosequencing, statistical association of individual TCRs with disease status, and machine learning to predict cytomegalovirus infection status. Rather than using new phenotypic data, the later analysis identified candidate immune exposures from TCR beta sequences and from how often those sequences occurred across donors. The paper's findings and limits, for the study overall: Some IMGT-functional V segments, including TRBV6-2 and TRBV6-3, could not be distinguished by the 87-base-pair reads and were therefore excluded. When HLA alleles, especially DR and DQ, strongly co-occurred, TCR associations were difficult to assign to individual alleles. For the cohort, immune exposure information was limited to CMV serostatus. Only TCR beta chains were sequenced in this cohort, and the absence of alpha or paired-chain data limited detectable features. A cluster of highly shared sequence variants was judged likely to represent a technical artifact of the sequencing pipeline. In an earlier analysis of approximately 590 of the donors, most TCR beta V segments appeared in productive rearrangements about 87% or about 30% of the time, broadly matching IMGT annotations. A later analysis reported that several top co-occurrence clusters appeared linked to parvovirus B19, influenza, CMV and Epstein-Barr virus. A few of the identified cytomegalovirus-associated TCR beta chains were confirmed in vitro to be specific for cytomegalovirus antigens. Cytomegalovirus status was reported to be diagnosed by the classifier with high specificity and sensitivity in both the original and validation cohorts. Because HLA typing was unavailable for some donors at each locus, only the typed subset was used in association tests. A later analysis found that most CMV-associated TCR beta chains appeared HLA-restricted, with HLA associations seemingly driven largely by CMV exposure. According to a later analysis, TCR association rates differed among HLA loci, with DRB1 alleles showing the most associated TCRs and HLA-C alleles showing the fewest. V-gene and J-gene trimming of TCR beta chains was associated with a missense DCLRE1C variant in a later genetic analysis, and the association was replicated in an independent cohort. Sequencing depth was assumed to be roughly uniform across donors in the presence/absence analyses, though that assumption may not hold. Compared with the approximately 700-donor mean, donors in an Asian-associated ancestry cluster had fewer N-insertions in productive TCRs, according to a later genetic analysis. Specific HLA alleles were associated with more than 15,000 TCR beta sequences at a false discovery rate of 0.05 in a later analysis. A further reported finding was that TCR beta sequences accurately predicted the HLA-A and HLA-B alleles for most subjects in the first cohort. Because counts were too low, roughly 18 rarely observed V segments, including chromosome 9 orphons, were left out of the earlier analysis of a few hundred of the donors. In a later analysis, HLA-associated TCR beta chains were found to be more clonally expanded and to have lower generation probabilities than equally common non-associated chains. While some public TCRs were present in many individuals, most TCR sequences turned up only very rarely across donors. Linkage disequilibrium might explain the correlated functional status among segregating V segments, but an unknown experimental factor could not be excluded. According to the authors, the approach could potentially be generalized to other disease states and immunological phenotypes. The study listed over 150 TCR beta chains as associated with cytomegalovirus.

The CDR3 covers 15 residues, taking in both the cysteine and the phenylalanine. Only the CDR3 DNA stays, 45 bases, in frame from base 1. After removal of 0 bases from V and 2 bases from J, the junction retains 2 bases not matched to a gene. Taken from the germline V gene, the CDR1 and CDR2 loops are SGDLS and YYNGEE. The cohort comprised approximately 700 healthy bone marrow donors. At the time of sampling, every cohort member was nominally healthy, though immune exposures that went unrecorded were likely present. The donor tested CMV seropositive, placing the donor among the 250 to 300 seropositive members of the cohort. Each donor provided a peripheral blood sample, and peripheral blood mononuclear cells were used for TCR beta sequencing. Genomic DNA extraction from the blood cell samples was performed with the Qiagen DNeasy Blood Extraction Kit. A remark on this clone: The clone's antigen remains unknown. The record has no base qualities; no much larger clone is one base away.

The receptor library was made with the immunoSEQ multiplex PCR assay. The multiplex PCR relied on a mix of 60 forward primers for TCR Vbeta segments and 13 reverse primers for TCR Jbeta segments. A multiplex PCR assay on genomic DNA amplified the CDR3 region of rearranged TCR beta genes. The amplified TCR beta libraries were sequenced on the Illumina HiSeq System as 87-base-pair reads. Per the original workflow: Across the 700 or so repertoires, a later analysis counted roughly 77 million unique TCR beta chains, about 10 million of which were shared by at least two donors. Raw reads were error-corrected and collapsed into unique sequences with a nearest-neighbor algorithm that merged closely related sequences to remove PCR and sequencing errors. CDR3 sequences were aligned to IMGT reference sequences to assign V, D and J gene segments. For a sequence to be retained, at least a six-nucleotide match to both a V gene segment and a J gene segment was required. A rearrangement was called productive if the CDR3 had no stop codons and remained in frame with V and J, and every other rearrangement was called non-productive. Following IMGT convention, CDR3 was defined as the stretch from the second conserved V-encoded cysteine up to the conserved J-encoded phenylalanine. The earlier analysis of fewer than 750 of the donors excluded sequences that lacked an unambiguous match to a single V gene segment. An earlier analysis of 500 to 700 of the donors classified V segments as functional when productive rearrangements were above 56.7% and as segregating when the standard deviation between donors was above 5%. A statistical classification framework was built for diagnosing cytomegalovirus status from the catalog of TCR beta chain sequences. A later analysis assigned V and J genes by comparing TCR nucleotide sequences with IMGT/GENE-DB human TR gene sequences. A later analysis assigned CDR3 sequences and most-parsimonious VDJ recombination scenarios with the TCRdist pipeline. In a later analysis, each TCR beta chain was defined by its CDR3 amino acid sequence together with its V-gene family, and reads lacking a unique V-gene family were excluded. As a way to deal with suspected cross-contamination and a sequencing artifact, a later analysis dropped hundreds of nucleotide sequences that were highly shared and had low generation probability. For each public chain, a later analysis derived a clonal expansion index from normalized ranks of inferred template counts within each repertoire. A later analysis computed generation probabilities with a VDJ recombination model fitted to out-of-frame rearrangements, and checked the results against IGoR. In a later analysis, TCR-TCR, TCR-HLA and TCR-CMV co-occurrence was scored with hypergeometric tests, and a repertoire-size bias correction was applied to TCR pairs. A later analysis estimated false discovery rates by permuting HLA or CMV assignments 20 times. In a later analysis, co-occurring TCRs were grouped with DBSCAN, and TCRdist sequence similarity was added when clustering was performed within HLA-allele-positive subsets. Repertoires with fewer than 30,000 or more than 120,000 public chains were left out of co-occurrence clustering, as were five repertoires with anomalous nucleotide sharing. TCRdb holds this immuneACCESS table with in-frame rearrangements only. Some clones are missing; in checked studies, unresolved V genes explain under half, and the rest has no known cause. The V and J calls and clone size come from that table; D and trimming were worked out from the DNA. The sample contains about 110,000 clones, 74% of them found a single time. Of the sample, 2.6% falls within the top ten clones.

The chain joins TRBV9 to TRBJ1-2; 9 of the junction bases match TRBD1. This receptor was obtained from a man between 45 and 60 years old in good health and CMV-seropositive. The sequencing sample was made of PBMCs. Here the CDR3 is given as CASSVEGTGNYGYTF. The DNA is as follows: TGTGCCAGCAGCGTAGAGGGGACAGGGAACTATGGCTACACCTTC.